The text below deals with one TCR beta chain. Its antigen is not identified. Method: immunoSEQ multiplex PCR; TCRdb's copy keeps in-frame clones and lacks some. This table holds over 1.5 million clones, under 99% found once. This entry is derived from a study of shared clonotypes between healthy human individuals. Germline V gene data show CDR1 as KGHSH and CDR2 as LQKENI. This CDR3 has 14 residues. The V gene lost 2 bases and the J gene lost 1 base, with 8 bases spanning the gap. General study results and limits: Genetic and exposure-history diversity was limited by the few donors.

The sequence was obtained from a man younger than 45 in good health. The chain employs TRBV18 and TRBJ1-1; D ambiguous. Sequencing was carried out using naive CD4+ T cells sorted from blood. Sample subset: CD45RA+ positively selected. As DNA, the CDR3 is TGTGCCAGCTCACCAAAGTATTCGAACACTGAAGCTTTCTTT. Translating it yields CASSPKYSNTEAFF. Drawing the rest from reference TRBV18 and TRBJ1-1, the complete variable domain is NAGVMQNPRHLVRRRGQEARLRCSPMKGHSHVYWYRQLPEEGLKFMVYLQKENIIDESGMPKERFSAEFPKEGPSILRIQQVVRGDSAAYFCASSPKYSNTEAFFGQGTRLTVV.